This paragraph covers one TCR beta chain sequence. Its specificity is not known. Researchers ran the PCR with 60 Vbeta and 13 Jbeta primers. The data were produced by immunoSEQ multiplex PCR, yet TCRdb's version contains in-frame clones alone and is incomplete. The sample records about 100,000 clones, about 75% being singletons. The data are from a study of cytomegalovirus exposure and HLA in healthy donors. General study findings and limits: It was taken for granted in presence/absence analyses that sequencing depth across donors was roughly uniform.

The germline V gene has CDR1 MDHEN and CDR2 SYDVKM. This CDR3 has 16 residues. J lost 10 bases, V lost 2 bases, and 14 bases had no gene match. Specimen: PBMCs. The chain uses TRBV28 and TRBJ2-1; 7 bases fit TRBD2. This sequence was found in a male donor in good health and CMV-seropositive. The chain's CDR3 is CASSLAFLRGTQEQFF. CDR3 bases: TGTGCCAGCAGTTTAGCGTTTTTGCGGGGGACCCAAGAGCAGTTCTTC.